These 23 T cell receptor beta chains came from one sample sequenced in a study of CD8 T cells in Susac syndrome. RNA amounts of roughly 0.45 to 1 ug underwent reverse transcription with random hexamers. TCRdb reanalysed the immunoSEQ multiplex PCR reads using MiXCR and keeps one entry per CDR3 protein. The top ten clones hold 0.2% to 0.25% of a sample with about 130,000 distinct CDR3 sequences, just under 95% of them seen once. Sample: CD8+ T cells from PBMCs. These receptors were taken from a human donor with Susac syndrome.

V usage is TRBV19 and J usage is TRBJ2-1, with 12 bases aligning to TRBD2. Germline loops: CDR1 LNHDA, CDR2 SQIVND (reference sequence). The CDR3 is 15 residues long. Losses at the gene ends were 7 bases for V and 9 bases for J; bases not matched to a gene: 10. CDR3 in amino acids: CASTQTSGGYGEQFF. The CDR3 DNA reads as TGTGCCAGTACCCAGACTAGCGGGGGTTACGGTGAGCAGTTCTTC.

The CDR3 coding sequence is TGTGCCAGCAGAGCAGGGGTAGCTTTCTTT. Amino acid sequence: CASRAGVAFF. This chain uses TRBV2 with TRBJ1-1; weak D call: TRBD1 (6 bases). Germline CDR1 is SNHLY and CDR2 is FYNNEI. The CDR3 totals 10 residues. The V and J ends lost 6 bases and 10 bases respectively, with 9 bases between them. The full variable domain, with the rest looked up from reference TRBV2 and TRBJ1-1, is EPEVTQTPSHQVTQMGQEVILRCVPISNHLYFYWYRQILGQKVEFLVSFYNNEISEKSEIFDDQFSVERPDGSNFTLKIRSTKLEDSAMYFCASRAGVAFFGQGTRLTVV.

This chain connects TRBV28 to TRBJ1-2; possibly TRBD1 for D (5 bases). The CDR3 contains 13 residues. CDR1 is MDHEN, CDR2 SYDVKM, per germline. V lost 6 bases, J lost 6 bases, and 14 bases lay in between. In DNA, the CDR3 is TGTGCCAGCAGCCCTTGGGGGTGGAATGGCTACACCTTC. The encoded protein is CASSPWGWNGYTF.

This clonotype has just one count. The chain couples TRBV30 to TRBJ1-1; TRBD1 aligns across 8 bases. V trimming: 2 bases; J trimming: 6 bases; junction bases outside the gene matches: 11. The CDR3 loop spans 15 amino acids. Germline V lookup: CDR1 GTSNPN, CDR2 SVGIG (reference sequence). The CDR3 sequence: CAWSTGTGGNAEAFF. The CDR3 bases are TGTGCCTGGAGTACCGGGACAGGAGGTAACGCTGAAGCTTTCTTT. Full variable domain (outside the CDR3, taken from reference TRBV30 and TRBJ1-1): SQTIHQWPATLVQPVGSPLSLECTVEGTSNPNLYWYRQAAGRGLQLLFYSVGIGQISSEVPQNLSASRPQDRQFILSSKKLLLSDSGFYLCAWSTGTGGNAEAFFGQGTRLTVV.

The chain uses TRBV4-3 and TRBJ2-3; perhaps TRBD1 as D (6 bases). The V and J ends lost 0 bases and 2 bases respectively, with 15 bases between them. The CDR3 sequence is 17 residues long. CDR1 and CDR2 (germline): LGHNA, YSLEER. CDR3 amino acids: CASSQDVWDTTTDTQYF. Written as DNA, the CDR3 is TGCGCCAGCAGCCAAGATGTATGGGACACAACCACAGATACGCAGTATTTT.

This chain connects TRBV27 to TRBJ2-3; 10 bases are shared with TRBD2. Losses at the gene ends were 5 bases for V and 2 bases for J; bases not matched to a gene: 10. Germline CDR1 and CDR2: MNHEY and SMNVEV (reference sequence). The CDR3 covers 17 residues. The CDR3 loop reads CASSNGLADVNTDTQYF. CDR3 coding DNA: TGTGCCAGCAGTAACGGACTAGCGGATGTTAACACAGATACGCAGTATTTT.

The chain recombines TRBV29-1 with TRBJ2-5, with TRBD2 matching over 11 bases. The J segment lost 1 base and the V segment lost 0 bases, leaving 4 bases of the junction unmatched. The CDR3 contains 16 residues. Germline V gene data show CDR1 as SQVTM and CDR2 as ANQGSEA. CDR3: CSVEDVGLAGQETQYF. CDR3 coding DNA: TGCAGCGTTGAAGATGTAGGACTAGCGGGCCAAGAGACCCAGTACTTC.

The chain uses TRBV18 and TRBJ2-7; D is unresolved. Per germline, CDR1 KGHSH and CDR2 LQKENI. The CDR3 spans 11 residues. The ends were cut back, 3 bases at V and 6 bases at J, with 6 bases in the middle. The CDR3 here is CASSPPAEQYF. The DNA of the CDR3 is TGTGCCAGCTCACCCCCCGCCGAGCAGTACTTC.

As concerns this clonotype: The limits of the CDR3 on the DNA are not certain, so only TCRdb's listed CDR3 is given. The rearrangement links TRBV29-1 to TRBJ1-1; whether TRBD1, the table's D call, matches the DNA was not checked. Germline loops: CDR1 SQVTM, CDR2 ANQGSEA. The CDR3 is made up of 12 amino acids, end residues included. CDR3 sequence: CSVAVGAAETFF.

V and J are TRBV12-3 or TRBV12-4 and TRBJ2-2; TRBD1 agrees at 10 bases. J was trimmed by 4 bases and V by 7 bases; bases with no gene match: 6. CDR3 length equals 15 residues. Here the CDR3 DNA reads TGTGCCAGCACCCATTGGGACAGGGGCACCGGGGAGCTGTTTTTT. Protein product: CASTHWDRGTGELFF.

The chain employs TRBV7-9 and TRBJ1-1, with no clear D. Trimming took off 0 bases at V and 1 base at J, with 9 bases between the two ends. CDR3 length: 15 amino acids. Germline V gives CDR1 SEHNR, CDR2 FQNEAQ (reference sequence). CDR3 DNA: TGTGCCAGCAGCTTAGCGTCGGGTCAGAACACTGAAGCTTTCTTT. Translation gives CASSLASGQNTEAFF.

The chain joins TRBV4-1 to TRBJ1-2; D may be TRBD1 (5 bases). The CDR3 extends over 16 amino acids. Trimming took 5 bases from V and 4 from J, leaving 20 bases between them. Germline values: CDR1 MGHRA, CDR2 YSYEKL. Written as DNA, the CDR3 is TGCGCCAGCAGCTCGACCCACCGGACAAGTCGCTATGGCTACACCTTC. Protein sequence: CASSSTHRTSRYGYTF.

The V and J genes are TRBV20-1 and TRBJ2-5; perhaps TRBD2 as D (6 bases). This CDR3 region has 14 residues. V was trimmed by 3 bases and J by 0 bases, leaving 11 bases between them. The V gene's germline CDR1 is DFQATT and CDR2 SNEGSKA (reference sequence). The CDR3 protein is CSARGLTYQETQYF. CDR3 DNA: TGCAGTGCTAGGGGACTTACTTACCAAGAGACCCAGTACTTC.

The chain combines TRBV7-9 with TRBJ2-7; TRBD1 aligns across 9 bases. Trimming cost V 4 bases and J 0 bases; bases outside gene matches: 7. From germline, CDR1 is SEHNR and CDR2 FQNEAQ (reference sequence). The CDR3 consists of 16 residues. The CDR3 DNA reads as TGTGCCAGCAGCTCCCCCGGACAGGGGATCTCCTACGAGCAGTACTTC. Protein: CASSSPGQGISYEQYF.

The chain joins TRBV12-3 or TRBV12-4 to TRBJ2-7; D not resolved. Trimming stripped 9 bases from V and 0 bases from J, with 15 bases between. There are 14 residues in the CDR3. CDR3 residues: CASSPTGSSYEQYF. DNA for the CDR3: TGTGCCAGTAGTCCCACCGGCAGCTCCTACGAGCAGTACTTC.

The V gene is TRBV27, the J gene TRBJ2-1; TRBD2 might be the D (5 bases). Trimming shortened V by 5 bases and J by 2 bases, and 13 bases separated the two germline ends. The CDR3 length is 15 residues. Germline V CDR1 and CDR2: MNHEY, SMNVEV (reference sequence). The CDR3 sequence is CASSHTRSAYNEQFF. CDR3 in DNA: TGTGCCAGCAGTCACACTAGATCTGCCTACAATGAGCAGTTCTTC.

The J gene is TRBJ1-5, the V gene TRBV4-1; a weak D match, TRBD1 (6 bases). The CDR3 covers 14 residues. Germline CDR1 reads MGHRA; CDR2 reads YSYEKL. Trimming shortened V by 0 bases and J by 7 bases, and 10 bases separated the two germline ends. The CDR3 reads CASSQEGGGQPQHF. In DNA, the CDR3 is TGCGCCAGCAGCCAAGAAGGGGGTGGGCAGCCCCAGCATTTT.

The chain couples TRBV11-2 to TRBJ2-5; perhaps TRBD1 as D (5 bases). V lost 2 bases and J 2 bases, leaving 18 bases between the germline ends. The germline CDR1 and CDR2 sequences are SGHAT and FQNNGV. The CDR3 is made up of 17 amino acids. The CDR3 region has the DNA TGTGCCAGCAGCTTAAGTCTCCAGGGAATAGGGCAAGAGACCCAGTACTTC. Encoded protein: CASSLSLQGIGQETQYF.

The rearrangement links TRBV9 to TRBJ2-1; 7 bases agree with TRBD2. V lost 0 bases to trimming and J lost 3 bases; unmatched junction nucleotides: 3. The CDR3 covers 15 residues. Germline V gene sequence: CDR1 SGDLS, CDR2 YYNGEE. The CDR3 reads CASSVVLADYNEQFF. CDR3 DNA sequence: TGTGCCAGCAGCGTAGTTCTAGCGGACTACAATGAGCAGTTCTTC.

This sequence joins TRBV14 and TRBJ2-7; D unclear. Between the trimmed V and J ends, which lost 5 bases and 1 base, there was a span of 9 bases. The CDR3 consists of 13 residues. Germline V lookup: CDR1 SGHDN, CDR2 FVKESK. The CDR3 loop reads CASSNRISYEQYF. The CDR3 DNA follows: TGTGCCAGCAGCAACAGAATTTCCTACGAGCAGTACTTC.

This chain joins TRBV27 and TRBJ2-1; tentative D call: TRBD1 (6 bases). The germline V gene has CDR1 MNHEY and CDR2 SMNVEV (reference sequence). CDR3 length equals 15 residues. Trimming removed 7 bases from V and 0 bases from J, with 13 bases in between. The CDR3 here is CASMRDRSSYNEQFF. The CDR3 nucleotides read TGTGCCAGCATGCGCGACAGGAGCTCCTACAATGAGCAGTTCTTC.

The V call is TRBV4-3, the J call TRBJ2-1; possible D gene TRBD1, 6 bases. Trimming stripped 4 bases from V and 3 bases from J, with 16 bases between. This CDR3 is built from 16 residues. Germline assignment: CDR1 LGHNA and CDR2 YSLEER. This chain's CDR3 is CASSPTGGQIYNEQFF. The CDR3 region has the DNA TGCGCCAGCAGCCCCACAGGCGGACAGATCTACAATGAGCAGTTCTTC.

The V and J genes are TRBV12-3 or TRBV12-4 and TRBJ1-2, with D hard to call. Between the trimmed V and J ends, which lost 6 bases and 0 bases, there was a span of 14 bases. The CDR3 runs to 15 residues. The CDR3 DNA reads TGTGCCAGCAGCCTCGAGATGGACGCTAACTATGGCTACACCTTC. As protein: CASSLEMDANYGYTF.